The clone carrying this TCR beta chain was detected only a few times. In the original workflow: Quantification of nucleated cells was approximated via reference gene primer amplification. Profiling relied on immunoSEQ multiplex PCR, and the TCRdb table lists in-frame clones only, not all of them. That table gives V, J and clone size, and the DNA gave D and trimming. The sample consists of roughly 200,000 clones, about 86% of them appearing once. This specimen comes from a study of blood T cell repertoires in COVID-19. Turning to the study itself: PBMCs, B-cell-depleted T cells, or T cells provided the cDNA or gDNA that made up the material.

Participants' own reports of clinical history determined their cohort assignment. Shortly before study entry, within 2 weeks, exposed participants had met a COVID-19 case. Sequencing was done on a sample of PBMCs or T cells enriched from blood (not recorded which). The sequence was obtained from a woman in her twenties or thirties who had been exposed to COVID-19.

The DNA for the CDR3 is TGTGCCACCAGTGGACAGGGGGGAGGCACTGAAGCTTTCTTT. Protein: CATSGQGGGTEAFF. The V call is TRBV24-1, the J call TRBJ1-1, with 9 bases fitting TRBD1. V gave up 5 bases and J gave up 4 bases; unmatched junction bases: 4. The CDR3 loop spans 14 amino acids. Germline assignment: CDR1 KGHDR and CDR2 SFDVKD.